This T cell receptor (beta chain) was found in a study of identical twins (dated by TCRdb to 2015 to 2016). Concerning the study at large: TCR alpha and beta repertoires from monozygotic twins, unrelated adults of various ages and cord blood were deep-sequenced to test whether fetal clonotypes persist. To rule out contamination, replicate twin experiments were performed at different times with different library preparation protocols.

Library construction relied on 5' RACE. The sequencer listed for this sample is Illumina HiSeq 2000. A universal primer binding site was introduced by template switching, and a unique molecular identifier was present in the final cDNA, enabling accurate counting of TCR cDNA molecules. Specific primers in the conserved constant-segment region were used to synthesize first-strand cDNA for TCR alpha and beta chains. To control for contamination, every cDNA library was double barcoded, receiving both a SMART-Mk sample barcode and Illumina barcodes. TruSeq adapter sequences and Illumina sample barcodes were added in two successive PCR steps. The Illumina HiSeq platform was used with custom primers to sequence TCR alpha and beta cDNA libraries. Under the source paper's analysis protocol: MiGEC was used to process raw reads and extract unique molecular identifiers, and MiXCR was used to find CDR3 positions. For each individual, recombination models were inferred using an EM algorithm with the repgenHMM and IGoR tools. Shared clonotypes were analyzed with the tcR package in R, and sharing was normalized by the product of cloneset sizes. Out-of-frame nonproductive sequences were analyzed to study raw recombination free of thymic and clonal selection effects. TCRdb trimmed the raw reads at Q25, called clones with MiXCR and kept productive beta chains. Entries are consolidated by CDR3 protein sequence, retaining the most common genes and DNA. The V and J calls reflect TCRdb's pipeline rather than the authors' work. The table for this sample lists 230,000 or so distinct CDR3 sequences; about 8.3% of them were counted only once. The ten largest clones take up 3% of the sample.

V and J lose 8 bases and 2 bases, and a span of 16 bases separates them. From the cysteine through the phenylalanine, the CDR3 covers 14 amino acids. Here the CDR3 DNA is all that survives: 42 bases in frame from base 1. CDR1 and CDR2 (MNHEY, SMNVEV) derive from the germline V gene (reference sequence). At least ten counts were recorded for this clonotype. There is no known antigen for this receptor. It has no much larger one-base neighbor in the sample; base qualities were not kept. The paper as a whole reports these results and caveats: Because the same donors could not be followed over many years, the conclusions relied on cross-sectional statistical analysis. Compared with coincidental sharing between unrelated individuals, out-of-frame TCR alpha sequences shared between twins had an excess of sequences with low generation probability. A weaker excess of twin sharing was found in beta out-of-frame sequences because the signal-to-noise ratio was lowered by fewer shared sequences. Fewer insertions were carried by abundant cord blood beta clonotypes, a similar but weaker trend appeared in young adult naive repertoires, and no such trend appeared in memory repertoires. In monozygotic twins, recombination models systematically underestimated out-of-frame TCR alpha sharing, but the models matched the sharing seen between unrelated individuals. Invariant T cells such as MAIT and iNKT could partly confound zero-insertion analyses, although diverse VJ usage argued against such confounding for most clonotypes.

Every donor was a healthy Caucasian. Three pairs of female monozygotic twins, all aged about 18 to 29 years, made up the twin cohort. CD4+ and CD8+ T cell populations were isolated with positive isolation kits from Invitrogen. These sequences were also reported in another study, on yellow fever vaccine responses in identical twins. That second publication adds: According to the authors, the vaccine-induced T cell response in identical twins seemed to be partly convergent and partly specific to each individual. In identical twins, the study followed T cell clones that responded to the vaccine with precision.

The origin of this receptor is a woman aged 18-35 years in good health. What was sequenced was CD8+ T cells sorted from blood. In this chain, TRBV27 is recombined with TRBJ2-7; no D gene can be assigned with confidence. Here is the DNA: TGTGCCAGCCGACCGACTGGAACAACCTACGAGCAGTACTTC. The resulting protein is CASRPTGTTYEQYF.